These T cell receptor beta chains were read from a single sample in a study of CXCR3-negative and CXCR3-positive naive CD8 T cells. TCRdb reworked the 5' RACE reads into one entry per CDR3 protein, no DNA. Recorded here are approximately 98,000 distinct CDR3 sequences; the top ten clones represent roughly 0.99%. The sequencing sample was made of naive CXCR3+ CD8+ T cells from blood. The receptors shown here come from a human donor in good health. Some clones in this sample may be carry-over from other donors' samples. Each CDR3 is given with its conserved first and last residue.

TRBJ2-3 | 16 | TRBV23-1 | CASSQLGGAWTDTQYF
TRBJ2-7 | 14 | TRBV6-5 | CASSYYRTTYEQYF
TRBJ2-1 | 13 | TRBV5-5 | CASSLRHPNEQFF
TRBJ2-7 | 14 | TRBV7-8 | CASSSPGGADEQYF
TRBJ2-3 | 14 | TRBV7-9 | CASSPGPRTDTQYF
TRBJ1-5 | 17 | TRBV12-3/TRBV12-4 | CASSPNPGDRGDQPQHF
TRBJ2-1 | 13 | TRBV27 | CASIGGPYNEQFF
TRBJ2-6 | 17 | TRBV5-1 | CASSPRTFISGANVLTF
TRBJ2-5 | 16 | TRBV7-9 | CASSLETGGYQETQYF
TRBJ2-7 | 11 | TRBV7-2 | CAQGVGYEQYF
TRBJ2-2 | 16 | TRBV5-1 | CASSLESTWDTGELFF
TRBJ2-7 | 14 | TRBV19 | CASSIPGTHYEQYF
TRBJ1-2 | 16 | TRBV14 | CASSQDRDRLLYGYTF
TRBJ2-5 | 14 | TRBV12-3/TRBV12-4 | CASRGDRYQETQYF
TRBJ2-4 | 15 | TRBV9 | CASSKGGLAKNIQYF
TRBJ1-5 | 15 | TRBV20-1 | CSAGRTGGRNQPQHF
TRBJ1-1 | 13 | TRBV18 | CASSPGTDTEAFF
TRBJ2-1 | 13 | TRBV29-1 | CSVDREGIDEQFF
TRBJ2-7 | 16 | TRBV6-1 | CASSTSRASQGYEQYF
TRBJ2-7 | 14 | TRBV29-1 | CSVEEPGPDYEQYF
TRBJ1-6 | 15 | TRBV5-5 | CASSWRTAINSPLHF
TRBJ2-3 | 16 | TRBV6-2/TRBV6-3 | CASSISSVGPTDTQYF
TRBJ2-1 | 14 | TRBV7-3 | CASSHGLAMGEQFF
TRBJ2-7 | 12 | TRBV12-5 | CASGSRSYEQYF
TRBJ1-5 | 16 | TRBV19 | CASSITGLASNQPQHF
TRBJ2-7 | 14 | TRBV7-6 | CASSLAWGSYEQYF
TRBJ2-7 | 14 | TRBV7-9 | CASRPRGQVYEQYF
TRBJ2-7 | 12 | TRBV7-9 | CASSLSVYEQYF
TRBJ2-5 | 15 | TRBV2 | CASNGQAGGTETQYF
TRBJ2-3 | 16 | TRBV10-3 | CAISDTGTGNTDTQYF
TRBJ2-3 | 19 | TRBV6-2/TRBV6-3 | CASSFNHRTSGAITDTQYF
TRBJ2-5 | 15 | TRBV7-3 | CASSLSGHTQETQYF
TRBJ1-3 | 12 | TRBV29-1 | CSVESSGNTIYF
TRBJ2-7 | 14 | TRBV15 | CATSTPVLPDEQYF
TRBJ2-7 | 14 | TRBV27 | CATSGAGRGYEQYF
TRBJ2-5 | 14 | TRBV29-1 | CSVDGRAPGETQYF
TRBJ2-1 | 14 | TRBV12-3/TRBV12-4 | CASSSGLAGAREFF
TRBJ2-7 | 15 | TRBV7-9 | CASSPRQGVVGEQYF
TRBJ1-5 | 16 | TRBV22-1 | CPGSTSRWGSNQPQHF
TRBJ1-2 | 15 | TRBV4-3 | CASSQEGTGAYGYTF
TRBJ2-2 | 13 | TRBV11-3 | CASSLRGTGELFF
TRBJ1-4 | 20 | TRBV7-7 | CASSLQGLGQHFATNEKLFF
TRBJ2-1 | 14 | TRBV7-2 | CASSFASSYNEQFF
TRBJ2-2 | 13 | TRBV7-2 | CASSLVGAGELFF
TRBJ1-5 | 17 | TRBV6-5 | CASSYSREGREGQPQHF
TRBJ2-7 | 15 | TRBV5-1 | CASSLAAGGAYEQYF
TRBJ2-1 | 14 | TRBV20-1 | CSVQTSGDWNEQFF
TRBJ2-7 | 14 | TRBV18 | CASSPPAATYEQYF
TRBJ2-7 | 14 | TRBV19 | CASRKGLAAYEQYF